This record covers a single T cell receptor (beta chain). Antigen unknown. The data belong to a study of CXCR3-negative and CXCR3-positive naive CD8 T cells. The CDR3 is made up of 15 amino acids. CDR1 is MNHEY and CDR2 is SMNVEV in the germline V gene (reference sequence). Study-wide findings and caveats: Sequencing showed both naive subsets with comparably high diversity, and memory CD8+ cells much lower. CXCR3-positive naive cells had TRB CDR3s that were more hydrophobic than CXCR3-negative naive cells had.

The libraries of TRB cDNA were prepared using 5' RACE with UMI labels. Reanalyzing the 5' RACE reads, TCRdb keeps one entry per CDR3 protein, without DNA. The table for this sample gives 85,000 to 130,000 distinct CDR3 sequences. This TCR was sampled from a human donor in good health. Some clones in this sample may be carry-over from other donors' samples. The V gene is TRBV27, the J gene TRBJ2-1; TCRdb returns TRBD1, unconfirmable since there is no DNA. What was sequenced was naive CXCR3+ CD8+ T cells from blood. Subset in this sample: CD45RO-CCR7+CD27+CD95- naive CD8+ T cells expressing CXCR3 (TNR3+). CDR3 sequence: CASSLSTGPYNEQFF.